This T cell receptor beta chain was identified in a study of T cells after yellow fever vaccination (dated by TCRdb to the late 2010s). Study-wide context: Libraries from fractions with low cell numbers were prepared with the SMART-Seq v4 Ultra Low Input RNA kit. Two healthy male donors, one aged 18 to 30 and one aged 30 to 39 years, were included in the cohort. To follow T-cell clones before and after both primary and booster YFV17D yellow fever vaccination, bulk TCR alpha and beta repertoires underwent longitudinal sequencing. Blood was collected at multiple timepoints before and after primary and secondary immunization, and bulk PBMC replicates and cell subsets were isolated. Study-wide findings and limitations: The secondary T-cell response was weaker than the primary response but faster, peaking on day 5 instead of day 15. Computational filtering was required because FACS-sorted repertoires could contain abundant contaminating clonotypes from the bulk population. A small share of clonotypes occurred in both CD4 and CD8 compartments, likely arising from convergent recombination. Most clones expanded after primary vaccination (96% of CD4 and around nine tenths of CD8) were re-detected after the booster, suggesting that broad memory maintenance occurred. The study included only a couple of donors, which limits how far the findings can be generalized.

V lost 8 bases and J lost 1 base; the stretch between them is 22 bases long. The CDR3 measures 17 amino acids from cysteine to phenylalanine. Only the CDR3 DNA is retained, 51 bases long and in frame from the first base. Sequences SEHNR (CDR1) and FQNEAQ (CDR2) are obtained from the germline V gene (reference sequence). Details on this clonotype: Its antigen is not yet known. No clone much larger than this one lies a single base away; base qualities are absent.

Reading the label with the study, this specimen's treatment or condition is: live attenuated yellow fever vaccine strain. At each blood-draw timepoint, two biological replicates of bulk PBMCs were collected. PBMCs were isolated from peripheral blood using a standard Ficoll-Paque protocol. TriZol was used to extract RNA from bulk PBMCs, from CD4 and CD8 fractions, and from dextramer-positive and dextramer-negative fractions. TCR cDNA was made using 5'RACE template switching, a step that added a universal primer site and unique molecular identifiers. Priming of cDNA synthesis was performed from both the TCR alpha and TCR beta constant segments. Library amplification used two PCR steps, and the second PCR step added sample barcodes and sequencing adapters. Sequencing of libraries was done on Illumina HiSeq 2500 (2x100 bp) or NovaSeq (2x150 bp). Regarding the original processing steps: MIGEC was used to demultiplex reads and collapse the reads into UMI consensus sequences, and MiXCR was used for V(D)J alignment. Using edgeR on replicate PBMC samples, clonotypes were called vaccine-responding if FDR was below 0.01 and the log2 fold change was above 5 up to day 15. Bulk clonotypes were assigned CD4 or CD8 identity according to which sequenced CD4 or CD8 repertoire held them at higher abundance. The public reads were quality trimmed at Q25 with fastp and then assembled into clones with MiXCR by TCRdb, keeping productive beta chains. Each CDR3 protein gets just one entry, which takes the most common genes and DNA from the rows behind it. The V and J calls reflect TCRdb's pipeline rather than the authors' work. This sample has under 700,000 distinct CDR3 sequences in its table, and less than 20% of those were observed once. The ten largest clones add up to 15% to 20% of the sample.

This sequence was found in a man between 18 and 29 years old who received the YFV17D yellow fever vaccine. Source: PBMCs, taken 5 days after the first yellow fever vaccination. Rearrangement joined TRBV7-9 to TRBJ2-3; a tentative D call is TRBD2 (7 bases match). Here the CDR3 is given as CASRGVRGALRTDTQYF. The nucleotide sequence reads TGTGCCAGCCGAGGAGTCCGGGGGGCGCTTCGCACAGATACGCAGTATTTT.